This T cell receptor beta chain was found in a study of shared clonotypes between healthy human individuals. Findings and limits, study-wide: It was expected that sequencing depth would affect clonotype sharing among donors.

Terminally differentiated effector memory CD45RA+ cells were excluded from the naive CD8 cells, which were CD45RO-negative and positively selected for CCR7. Comment on this clone: Antigen: not known.

CDR1 is MDHEN and CDR2 is SYDVKM in the germline V gene. This CDR3 contains 14 residues. The V and J ends lost 0 bases and 3 bases, in that order; junction bases with no gene match: 0. Clones were read by immunoSEQ multiplex PCR, and TCRdb kept only the in-frame ones, dropping some. The repertoire holds 1.5 million to 2.5 million clones, with about 95% as singletons. The sequenced sample consisted of naive CD8+ T cells sorted from blood. V gene TRBV28 combines with J gene TRBJ2-7; TRBD1 aligns across 9 bases. The sequence came from a man between 18 and 29 years old in good health. Here the CDR3 reads CASSLWGQGYEQYF. DNA for the CDR3: TGTGCCAGCAGTTTATGGGGACAGGGCTACGAGCAGTACTTC.